The text below deals with one T cell receptor beta chain. Antigen specificity is unknown. Germline CDR1 and CDR2: LGHNA and YNFKEQ. V dropped 1 base and J dropped 4 bases, with 13 bases sitting between them. The CDR3 loop spans 15 amino acids. It was with a sample-barcoded 5' primer and a J-beta primer mix that a second PCR of roughly 6 to 12 cycles was run. TCRdb redid the calling of the 5' RACE reads with MiXCR, one entry per CDR3 protein. The sample lists roughly 700,000 distinct CDR3 sequences; more than 40% were seen once. This sample was included in a study of blood T cells in healthy people across ages. Overall study findings and caveats: Long-lived donors had more naive CD4+ cells and higher diversity than aged donors.

The source material was blood. This receptor was identified in a woman aged 55 to 70 in good health. This chain joins TRBV4-2 and TRBJ1-2; the D gene is possibly TRBD1 (5 bases). The CDR3 is CASSQGAAGGYGYTF. The CDR3 DNA reads as TGTGCCAGCAGCCAAGGCGCGGCGGGGGGCTATGGCTACACCTTC.